This TCR beta chain derives from a study of CD8+CD57+ T cells in acquired aplastic anemia. Study summary: Yields of DNA that came from sorted CD4+ and CD8+ cells averaged about 3.3 ug. General study results and limits: Patients and controls shared under 35 CD8+ CDR3 sequences, which appeared highly expressed in patients and within their immunodominant clones.

For this clonotype: The antigen is unknown.

Researchers used genomic DNA as the template to profile TCR beta VDJ and CDR3. Each CDR3 protein is one row after TCRdb ran MiXCR on the reads. The data contain under 200,000 distinct CDR3 sequences, about 64% of them seen just once; the ten biggest clones take up about half. Germline V gene data show CDR1 as MGHRA and CDR2 as YSYEKL. The CDR3 contains 14 residues. The junction had 10 bases not matched to a gene; V was cut back by 6 bases and J by 6 bases. This TCR was sampled from a human donor with severe aplastic anemia or a healthy control (not recorded which). The sequenced sample consisted of sorted CD4+, CD8+, or CD8+CD57+ T cells (not recorded which) from PBMCs. The rearrangement joins TRBV4-1 to TRBJ2-7, with 8 bases matching TRBD2. CDR3 nucleotide sequence: TGCGCCAGCAGTCCTGAGGGACTAGTTAGCGAGCAGTACTTC. As protein: CASSPEGLVSEQYF.